This T cell receptor (beta chain) was recorded in a study of blood T cell repertoires in COVID-19. Across the whole study: Acute-phase and convalescent COVID-19 samples originated in the United States, Italy and Spain. PBMCs, B-cell-depleted T cells, or T cells were the source of the cDNA or gDNA that made up the material.

Enrolment of Seattle patients took place during active infection, and they were followed longitudinally. V lost 3 bases and J 6 bases, leaving 8 bases between the germline ends. This CDR3 has 12 amino acids. Germline assignment: CDR1 MDHEN and CDR2 SYDVKM. Using immunoSEQ multiplex PCR, the repertoire was profiled, and TCRdb retains in-frame clones only, with some absent. The sample consists of roughly 210,000 clones, approximately 81% of them appearing once. The clonotype was recovered from a woman aged 80 or older with COVID-19, enrolled during active disease. This sequence joins TRBV28 and TRBJ1-2; no clear D gene. Sequenced: peripheral blood. The CDR3 region has the DNA TGTGCCAGCAGTTTGGCCTCCCATGGCTACACCTTC. It encodes CASSLASHGYTF.